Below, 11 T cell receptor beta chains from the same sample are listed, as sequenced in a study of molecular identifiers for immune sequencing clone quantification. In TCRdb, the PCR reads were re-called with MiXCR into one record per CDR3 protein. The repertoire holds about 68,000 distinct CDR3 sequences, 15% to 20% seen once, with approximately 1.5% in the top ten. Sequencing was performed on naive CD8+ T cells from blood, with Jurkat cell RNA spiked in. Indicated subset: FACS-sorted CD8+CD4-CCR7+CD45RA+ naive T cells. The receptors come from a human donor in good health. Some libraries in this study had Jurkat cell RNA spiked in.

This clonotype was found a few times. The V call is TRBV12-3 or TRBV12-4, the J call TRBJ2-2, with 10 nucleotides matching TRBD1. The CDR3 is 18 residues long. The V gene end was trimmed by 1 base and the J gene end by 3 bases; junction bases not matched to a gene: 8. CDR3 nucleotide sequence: TGTGCCAGCAGTTTAGGCTTCGGGACAGGGGAGGACACCGGGGAGCTGTTTTTT. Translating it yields CASSLGFGTGEDTGELFF.

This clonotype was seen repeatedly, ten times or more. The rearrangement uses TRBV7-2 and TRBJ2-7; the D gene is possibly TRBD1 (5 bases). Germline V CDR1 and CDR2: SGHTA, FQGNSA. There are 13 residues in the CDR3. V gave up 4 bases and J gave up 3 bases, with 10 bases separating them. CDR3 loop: CASSYDRNYEQYF. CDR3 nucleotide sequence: TGTGCCAGCAGCTACGACAGAAACTACGAGCAGTACTTC.

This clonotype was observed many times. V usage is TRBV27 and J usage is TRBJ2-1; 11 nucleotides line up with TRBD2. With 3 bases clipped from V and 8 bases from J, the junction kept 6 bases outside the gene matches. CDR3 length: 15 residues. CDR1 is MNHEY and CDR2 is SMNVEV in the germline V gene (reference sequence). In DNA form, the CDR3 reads TGTGCCAGCAGTTTGTGGACTAGCGGGCTCTATGAGCAGTTCTTC. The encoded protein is CASSLWTSGLYEQFF.

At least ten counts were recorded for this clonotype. This chain's CDR3 is CASSNQETQYF. In DNA form, the CDR3 reads TGTGCCAGCAGTAACCAAGAGACCCAGTACTTC. The rearrangement links TRBV6-6 to TRBJ2-5; D gene uncertain. CDR1 MNHNY and CDR2 SVGAGI come from the germline V gene (reference sequence). Trimming removed 5 bases from V and 0 bases from J, with 1 base in between. The CDR3 contains 11 residues.

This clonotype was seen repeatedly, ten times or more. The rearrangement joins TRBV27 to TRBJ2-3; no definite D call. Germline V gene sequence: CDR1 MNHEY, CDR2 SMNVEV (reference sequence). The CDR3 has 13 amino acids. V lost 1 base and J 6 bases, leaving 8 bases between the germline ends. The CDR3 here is CASSLWGMDTQYF. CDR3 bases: TGTGCCAGCAGTTTATGGGGTATGGATACGCAGTATTTT.

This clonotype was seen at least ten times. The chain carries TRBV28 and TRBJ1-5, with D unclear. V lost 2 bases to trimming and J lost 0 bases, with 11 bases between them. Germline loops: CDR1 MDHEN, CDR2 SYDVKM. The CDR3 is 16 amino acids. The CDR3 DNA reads TGTGCCAGCAGTTTACGTCGGGAAGATAGCAATCAGCCCCAGCATTTT. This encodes CASSLRREDSNQPQHF.

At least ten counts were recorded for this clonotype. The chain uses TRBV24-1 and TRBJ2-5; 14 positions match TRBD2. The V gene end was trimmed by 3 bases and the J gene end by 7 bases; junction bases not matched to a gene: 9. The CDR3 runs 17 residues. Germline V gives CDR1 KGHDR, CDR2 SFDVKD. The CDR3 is CATSDPTSGRAPWTQYF. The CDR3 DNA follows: TGTGCCACCAGTGATCCGACTAGCGGGAGGGCACCGTGGACCCAGTACTTC.

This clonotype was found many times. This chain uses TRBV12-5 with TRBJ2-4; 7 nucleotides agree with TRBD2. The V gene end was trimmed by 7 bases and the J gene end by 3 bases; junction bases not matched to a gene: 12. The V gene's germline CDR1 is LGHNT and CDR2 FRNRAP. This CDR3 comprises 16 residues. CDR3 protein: CASARSGGGNKNIQYF. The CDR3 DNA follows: TGTGCTAGTGCCAGATCGGGCGGGGGAAACAAAAACATTCAGTACTTC.

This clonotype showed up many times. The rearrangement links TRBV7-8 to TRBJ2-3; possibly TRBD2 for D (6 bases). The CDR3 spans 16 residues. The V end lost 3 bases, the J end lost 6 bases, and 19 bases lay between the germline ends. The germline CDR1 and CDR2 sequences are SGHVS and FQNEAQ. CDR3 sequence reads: CASSFLLARSRDTQYF. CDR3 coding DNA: TGTGCCAGCAGCTTCCTTCTAGCGCGGTCAAGGGATACGCAGTATTTT.

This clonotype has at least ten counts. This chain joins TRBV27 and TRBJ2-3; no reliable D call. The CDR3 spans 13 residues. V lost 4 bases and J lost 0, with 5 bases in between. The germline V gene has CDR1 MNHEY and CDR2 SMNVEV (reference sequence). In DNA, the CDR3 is TGTGCCAGCAGTTCTTACAGCACAGATACGCAGTATTTT. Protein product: CASSSYSTDTQYF.

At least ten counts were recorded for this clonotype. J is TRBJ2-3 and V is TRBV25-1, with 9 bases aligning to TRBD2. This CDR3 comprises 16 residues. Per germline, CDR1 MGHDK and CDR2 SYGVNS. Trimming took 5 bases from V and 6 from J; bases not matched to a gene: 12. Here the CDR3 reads CASSSGREGPLDTQYF. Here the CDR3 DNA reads TGTGCCAGCAGTAGTGGGCGGGAGGGCCCGTTGGATACGCAGTATTTT.